This T cell receptor (beta chain) was sequenced during a study of human T cells and chemical hapten exposure. Described time point: pre-sensitization, week 0. Treatment defined: therapeutic diphenylcyclopropenone sensitization with weekly scalp DPC. This clonotype was observed at least ten times. TCRdb reprocessed the RACE reads via MiXCR and lists one record per CDR3 protein. Of 350,000 to 450,000 distinct CDR3 sequences listed, around 5.5% are singletons. Here the sequenced sample was whole blood, taken in connection with sensitization to the hapten diphenylcyclopropenone (DPC). This clonotype was obtained from a woman aged 50 to 60 with alopecia areata. Some clones in this sample may be carry-over from other donors' samples.

The CDR3 spells CASSLRTGRLATEAFF. The CDR3 region has the DNA TGTGCCAGCAGCTTGCGGACAGGGCGACTGGCCACTGAAGCTTTCTTT. J is TRBJ1-1 and V is TRBV7-6, with 8 bases lining up with TRBD1. V shed 3 bases and J 4 bases; nucleotides not matched to a gene: 10. There are 16 residues in the CDR3. CDR1 and CDR2 (germline): SGHVS, FNYEAQ.